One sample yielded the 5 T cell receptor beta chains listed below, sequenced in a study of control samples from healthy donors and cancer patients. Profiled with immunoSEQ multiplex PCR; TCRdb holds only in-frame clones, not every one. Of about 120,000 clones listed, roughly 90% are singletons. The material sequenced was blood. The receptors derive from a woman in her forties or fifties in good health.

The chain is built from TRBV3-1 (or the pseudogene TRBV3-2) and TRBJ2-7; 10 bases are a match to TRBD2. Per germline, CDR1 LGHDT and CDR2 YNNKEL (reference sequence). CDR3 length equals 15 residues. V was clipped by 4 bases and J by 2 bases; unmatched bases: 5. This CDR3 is CASSPLAGRTYEQYF. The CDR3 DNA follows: TGTGCCAGCAGCCCACTAGCGGGGCGAACCTACGAGCAGTACTTC.

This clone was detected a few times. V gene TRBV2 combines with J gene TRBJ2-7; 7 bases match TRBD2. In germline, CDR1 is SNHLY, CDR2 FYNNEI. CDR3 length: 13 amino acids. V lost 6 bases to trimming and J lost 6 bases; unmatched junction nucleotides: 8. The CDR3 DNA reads TGTGCCAGCAGCCGGGGGGAGGGGTTCGAGCAGTACTTC. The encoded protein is CASSRGEGFEQYF.

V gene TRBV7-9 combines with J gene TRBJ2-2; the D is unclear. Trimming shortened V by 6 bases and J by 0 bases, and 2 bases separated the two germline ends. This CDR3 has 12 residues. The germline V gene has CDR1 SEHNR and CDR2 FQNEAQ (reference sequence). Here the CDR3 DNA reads TGTGCCAGCAGGGCGAACACCGGGGAGCTGTTTTTT. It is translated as CASRANTGELFF.

In nucleotides, the CDR3 is TGTGCCAGCAGCTTAGTGTCAGGGGACCCCGGGGAGCTGTTTTTT. Its translation: CASSLVSGDPGELFF. The chain couples TRBV11-2 to TRBJ2-2; possible D gene TRBD1, 6 bases. The V and J ends lost 1 base and 6 bases respectively, with 12 bases between them. This CDR3 has 15 amino acids. CDR1 is SGHAT and CDR2 is FQNNGV in the germline V gene.

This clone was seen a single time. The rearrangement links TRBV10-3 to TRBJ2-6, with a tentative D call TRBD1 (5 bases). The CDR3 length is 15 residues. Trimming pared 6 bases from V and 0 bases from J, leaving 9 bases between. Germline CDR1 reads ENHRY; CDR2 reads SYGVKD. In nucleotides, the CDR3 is TGTGCCATCAGCATCGACAGCTCTGGGGCCAACGTCCTGACTTTC. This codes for CAISIDSSGANVLTF.